This TCR beta chain was sequenced for a study of T-cell memory formation after mild COVID-19 (dated by TCRdb to about 2021). In the study overall: TCR sequence clusters from the two donors were found to be largely donor specific. In a couple of donors, T-cell clones that expanded and contracted after mild COVID-19 were tracked by sequencing TCRalpha and TCRbeta repertoires over time. Two young, previously healthy adult volunteers, one female and one male, were included in the cohort.

Sequencing instrument: Illumina NovaSeq 6000. cDNA libraries for TCRalpha and TCRbeta were prepared by 5'RACE using constant-segment primers, with sample barcodes and unique molecular identifiers added. Trizol reagent was used to extract RNA from every sample. The libraries were amplified in two PCR steps, and the second step added a second sample barcode and Illumina TruSeq adapters. The libraries were sequenced on an Illumina NovaSeq using 2 x 150 bp paired-end reads. The study's own analysis went as follows. Demultiplexing of reads and collapsing into UMI-guided consensus sequences were performed with migec v1.2.7. Using mixcr v2.1.11, UMI consensuses were aligned to TRA and TRB V and J templates and then assembled into clonotypes. A clonotype was counted as expanded or contracted only if both edgeR and NoisET called the change significant, with noise models trained on biological replicates. For edgeR calls, a false discovery rate-adjusted p below 0.01 and a log2 fold-change threshold of 1 were applied. As an exploratory analysis of dynamics, max-normalized trajectories of the 1000 most abundant clonotypes were examined by PCA with hierarchical clustering. The CD4 or CD8 phenotype of responding clones was assigned using the separately sequenced CD4+ and CD8+ repertoires. In-frame beta chains were kept once TCRdb had trimmed the public reads at Q25 with fastp and called clones with MiXCR. Identical CDR3 protein sequences are pooled into one entry, listed with their most common genes and DNA. None of the V and J calls come from the authors' own analysis; TCRdb made them. The sample table shows some 88,000 distinct CDR3 sequences, and around 25% are seen once. Less than 55% of the sample belongs to the ten largest clones.

V and J are truncated by 6 bases and 5 bases respectively, leaving an intervening sequence of 13 bases. The CDR3, from cysteine to phenylalanine, totals 13 residues. Here the CDR3 DNA is all that survives: 39 bases in frame from base 1. Ficoll-Paque density gradient centrifugation was the method used to isolate PBMCs. This clonotype was counted only a few times. It has no known antigen specificity. The sample holds no much larger clone one base away, and base qualities are not on file. Study-level results and caveats: SARS-CoV-2 specificity of the second-wave clones peaking on day 37 was not confirmed. Balanced CD4/CD8 phenotypes were observed for clones contracting from day 15 to 85, whereas a bias towards CD4+ was observed for a second wave of clones expanding from day 15 to 37. The detection of some responding clones in pre-infection memory suggests that pre-existing cross-reactive memory T cells joined the SARS-CoV-2 response. The study covered only two mild cases, and larger cohorts including severe cases with pre-infection samples were considered necessary. Contracting CD4+ clones appeared mostly in the CM and EM memory subsets, whereas CD8+ clones were enriched in EMRA.

Here the chain combines TRBV12-3 or TRBV12-4 and TRBJ2-5; the D gene cannot be resolved reliably. The sequenced sample was PBMCs or a T cell subset sorted from them (not recorded which). The TCR comes from a man between 18 and 35 years old who had mild COVID-19 (a few samples of this study predate the infection). The sample titles of this study are shuffled in the database, so cell type and time point are left out; the donor was told from shared clones. The CDR3 in this case is CASRDRVAETQYF. In nucleotides, the sequence is TGTGCCAGCAGGGATAGGGTTGCGGAGACCCAGTACTTC.